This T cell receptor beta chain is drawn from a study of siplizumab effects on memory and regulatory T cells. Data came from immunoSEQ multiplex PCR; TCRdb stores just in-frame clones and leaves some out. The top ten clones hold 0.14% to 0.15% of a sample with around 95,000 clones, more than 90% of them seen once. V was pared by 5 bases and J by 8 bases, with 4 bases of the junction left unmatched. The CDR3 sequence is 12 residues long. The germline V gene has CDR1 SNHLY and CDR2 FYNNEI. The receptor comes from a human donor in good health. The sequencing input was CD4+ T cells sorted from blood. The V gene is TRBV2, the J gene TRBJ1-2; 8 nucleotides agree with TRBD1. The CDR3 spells CASSRTGNGYTF. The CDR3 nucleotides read TGTGCCAGCAGTCGGACAGGGAACGGCTACACCTTC.